Below are 28 T cell receptor beta chains sequenced from a single sample in a study of vaccination effects on CD4 cells after COVID-19. Sequenced by immunoSEQ multiplex PCR; TCRdb stores in-frame clones only, minus some. The sample shows tens of thousands of clones, approximately 72% of them seen only once. Peptide-pool stimulation followed by sequencing identified expanded antigen-specific CD4+ clonotypes in the ViraFEST assay. Following a roughly 9-day culture, CD4+ T cells were purified. Neither prior SARS-CoV-2 infection nor positive nucleocapsid antibodies were present in the vaccine recipients. Antigens of these TCRs are unknown. This specimen consisted of CD4+ T cells from PBMCs cultured with HCoV-OC43 spike peptides, obtained before COVID-19 vaccination. Subset noted: HCoV-OC43 spike overlapping peptide pool stimulation. The receptors stem from a human donor who received a COVID-19 vaccine.

The genes are TRBV6-5 and TRBJ2-3; no clear D gene. The V gene lost 10 bases and the J gene lost 0 bases, with 11 bases spanning the gap. CDR3 length equals 13 residues. Germline V gene sequence: CDR1 MNHEY, CDR2 SVGAGI. CDR3 region: CATVSLSTDTQYF. The CDR3 DNA sequence: TGTGCCACCGTTAGCCTAAGCACAGATACGCAGTATTTT.

V and J are TRBV6-5 and TRBJ1-2, with D perhaps TRBD1 (5 bases). CDR1 and CDR2 from the germline V gene are MNHEY and SVGAGI. With 6 bases removed from V and 7 bases from J, the gap between germline ends came to 15 bases. This CDR3 contains 13 residues. This CDR3 reads CASSMVRGPGYTF. CDR3 nucleotides: TGTGCCAGCAGCATGGTGAGGGGTCCTGGCTACACCTTC.

The J gene is TRBJ1-1, the V gene TRBV20-1; 7 bases are a match to TRBD1. The germline CDR1 and CDR2 sequences are DFQATT and SNEGSKA (reference sequence). Trimming took 3 bases from V and 4 from J; bases not matched to a gene: 8. The CDR3 has 14 residues. The CDR3: CSASSGTGATEAFF. The CDR3 nucleotides are TGCAGTGCTAGTTCGGGAACAGGGGCCACTGAAGCTTTCTTT.

CDR3 nucleotide sequence: TGCGCCAGCAGTGAGCCGACAGGGAACGAGCAGTACGTC. Translation: CASSEPTGNEQYV. The chain couples TRBV10-2 to TRBJ2-7, with 7 bases fitting TRBD1. The V gene end was trimmed by 2 bases and the J gene end by 5 bases; junction bases not matched to a gene: 3. This CDR3 region has 13 residues. In germline, CDR1 is WSHSY, CDR2 SAAADI.

The CDR3 here is CASSLGRFPTNEKLFF. The CDR3 nucleotides read TGTGCCAGCAGTTTAGGTCGTTTCCCAACTAATGAAAAACTGTTTTTT. V and J are TRBV28 and TRBJ1-4; D is unresolved. The CDR3 length is 16 residues. The germline gives CDR1 MDHEN, CDR2 SYDVKM. Trimming stripped 2 bases from V and 0 bases from J, with 10 bases between.

This chain uses TRBV18 with TRBJ2-5; 9 bases match TRBD1. Trimming at V came to 5 bases and at J to 3 bases, leaving 1 base not matched to a gene. This CDR3 spans 13 amino acids. Germline CDR1 and CDR2: KGHSH and LQKENI. Here the CDR3 DNA reads TGTGCCAGCTCAGGGGACAGGGAAGAGACCCAGTACTTC. Amino acids: CASSGDREETQYF.

The rearrangement joins TRBV30 to TRBJ1-2, with no clear D. The CDR3 totals 15 residues. The germline CDR1 and CDR2 sequences are GTSNPN and SVGIG (reference sequence). V gave up 3 bases and J gave up 5 bases, with 19 bases separating them. The CDR3 spells CAWRTSGSSLYGYTF. The CDR3 region has the DNA TGTGCCTGGAGGACGTCCGGTTCGTCGTTATATGGCTACACCTTC.

This clone was counted once. The V gene is TRBV6-2 or TRBV6-3, the J gene TRBJ2-1; 7 bases fit TRBD1. The CDR3 totals 16 residues. J was trimmed by 5 bases and V by 6 bases; bases with no gene match: 13. CDR1 is MNHEY and CDR2 is SVGEGT in the germline V gene. The CDR3 sequence is CASRPPGQRQNNEQFF. CDR3 coding DNA: TGTGCCAGCAGACCTCCGGGACAGAGACAAAACAATGAGCAGTTCTTC.

This clone appeared a few times. The chain joins TRBV14 to TRBJ2-5; 7 positions match TRBD1. The CDR3 loop spans 15 amino acids. Germline loops: CDR1 SGHDN, CDR2 FVKESK. V lost 3 bases, J lost 5 bases, and 9 bases stayed unmatched. CDR3 amino acids: CASSQFDRDDETQYF. The DNA for the CDR3 is TGTGCCAGCAGCCAGTTCGACAGGGACGACGAGACCCAGTACTTC.

The chain is built from TRBV7-2 and TRBJ2-5, with D uncertain. CDR1 is SGHTA and CDR2 is FQGNSA in the germline V gene. The CDR3 runs 11 residues. Trimming removed 2 bases from V and 5 bases from J, with 3 bases in between. The CDR3 is CASSLWETQYF. The CDR3 nucleotides are TGTGCCAGCAGCTTATGGGAGACCCAGTACTTC.

This CDR3 is CASSLVTRGRPEKLFF. The CDR3, as DNA: TGTGCCAGCAGCTTGGTGACGAGGGGGCGCCCTGAAAAACTGTTTTTT. This chain connects TRBV5-5 to TRBJ1-4; 7 bases line up with TRBD1. The CDR3 length is 16 residues. Germline CDR1 reads SGHKS; CDR2 reads YYEKEE (reference sequence). V was clipped by 0 bases and J by 7 bases; unmatched bases: 9. Full variable domain (missing parts from reference TRBV5-5 and TRBJ1-4): DAGVTQSPTHLIKTRGQQVTLRCSPISGHKSVSWYQQVLGQGPQFIFQYYEKEERGRGNFPDRFSARQFPNYSSELNVNALLLGDSALYLCASSLVTRGRPEKLFFGSGTQLSVL.

This clone was observed a handful of times. The CDR3 DNA follows: TGTGCCAGCAGCGGACAAGGGACAGTAGACACCGGGGAGCTGTTTTTT. Protein: CASSGQGTVDTGELFF. V is TRBV9 and J is TRBJ2-2, with TRBD1 identical over 7 bases. V lost 3 bases, J lost 3 bases, and 8 bases stayed unmatched. Germline CDR1 SGDLS, CDR2 YYNGEE. This CDR3 region has 16 residues.

CDR3 sequence (DNA): TGTGCCAGCACCGGGGAGGGGGGGGCGATCGGCTACACCTTC. Its protein is CASTGEGGAIGYTF. The chain is built from TRBV2 and TRBJ1-2, with D tentatively TRBD1 (6 bases). Trimming cost V 7 bases and J 8 bases, with 20 bases left between them. CDR3 length: 14 amino acids. CDR1 is SNHLY, CDR2 FYNNEI, per germline.

The chain uses TRBV7-9 and TRBJ2-3, with 8 bases matching TRBD2. The germline CDR1 and CDR2 sequences are SEHNR and FQNEAQ (reference sequence). This CDR3 spans 14 amino acids. V was pared by 3 bases and J by 4 bases, with 3 bases of the junction left unmatched. The DNA of the CDR3 is TGTGCCAGCAGCTTGACTAGCGTCGCAGATACGCAGTATTTT. Translated: CASSLTSVADTQYF.

This clone turned up a few times. This rearrangement joins TRBV4-1 to TRBJ1-5; D is unresolved. Germline V gene lookup returns CDR1 MGHRA and CDR2 YSYEKL. V lost 6 bases to trimming and J lost 4 bases, with 22 bases between them. The CDR3 is made up of 17 amino acids. For the CDR3, the DNA is TGCGCCAGCAGGCTAAGGAGAGAAGGAGAGGGAAATCAGCCCCAGCATTTT. As protein: CASRLRREGEGNQPQHF.

This clone came up a few times. The genes are TRBV2 and TRBJ2-5; D is perhaps TRBD2 (5 bases). The CDR3 length is 13 residues. Trimming stripped 4 bases from V and 4 bases from J, with 10 bases between. Germline values: CDR1 SNHLY, CDR2 FYNNEI. The CDR3 bases are TGTGCCAGCAGTGCGGGGTTTAGAGAGACCCAGTACTTC. It specifies CASSAGFRETQYF.

The J gene is TRBJ1-1, the V gene TRBV6-5; D not certain. V was shortened by 2 bases and J by 6 bases, with 13 bases between the two germline ends. From germline, CDR1 is MNHEY and CDR2 SVGAGI. The CDR3 runs to 14 residues. CDR3 sequence (DNA): TGTGCCAGCAGTTACGGCGCTACGAGGGCTGAAGCTTTCTTT. Its protein product is CASSYGATRAEAFF.

This clone was recorded a few times. The chain carries TRBV6-2 or TRBV6-3 and TRBJ2-7; TRBD2 matches 12 bases. After removal of 2 bases from V and 2 bases from J, the junction contained 4 bases not matched to a gene. CDR1 and CDR2 from the germline V gene are MNHEY and SVGEGT. This CDR3 is 16 amino acids long. The CDR3 is CASSYTLAGGTYEQYV. The CDR3 DNA reads TGTGCCAGCAGTTACACCCTAGCGGGGGGGACCTACGAGCAGTACGTC.

This clone turned up a few times. V is TRBV6-5 and J is TRBJ2-2; D is unresolved. V lost 7 bases and J lost 0, with 9 bases in between. This CDR3 contains 14 residues. Germline V lookup: CDR1 MNHEY, CDR2 SVGAGI. DNA of the CDR3: TGTGCCAGCATTAAACGATCGAACACCGGGGAGCTGTTTTTT. Protein: CASIKRSNTGELFF.

The V call is TRBV11-2, the J call TRBJ2-2; 10 nucleotides align to TRBD2. From germline, CDR1 is SGHAT and CDR2 FQNNGV. With V trimmed by 4 bases and J by 0 bases, 11 bases remained unmatched. The CDR3 is made up of 19 amino acids. DNA for the CDR3: TGTGCCAGCAGCTCGCCAAATAGCGGGGGGTTCGCGAACACCGGGGAGCTGTTTTTT. Residues: CASSSPNSGGFANTGELFF.

This clone was counted between two and nine times. This sequence joins TRBV18 and TRBJ2-2; TRBD2 might be the D (5 bases). V was pared by 1 base and J by 0 bases, with 12 bases between. The CDR3 has 17 amino acids. Germline V lookup: CDR1 KGHSH, CDR2 LQKENI. CDR3 DNA: TGTGCCAGCTCACCACAGTCCAGGACTCCGAACACCGGGGAGCTGTTTTTT. It specifies CASSPQSRTPNTGELFF.

Regarding this clone: The junction departs from germline at one end; a sequencing error may be responsible. The rearrangement links TRBV4-1 to TRBJ2-6, with D perhaps TRBD1 (5 bases). Germline V gives CDR1 MGHRA, CDR2 YSYEKL. CDR3 length: 16 residues. In DNA, the CDR3 is TGCGCCAGCAGACAAGGACAAGGCTCTGGGGCCAACGTCCTGACTTTC. Protein sequence: CASRQGQGSGANVLTF.

This clone was observed a few times. V usage is TRBV6-2 or TRBV6-3 and J usage is TRBJ2-3, with TRBD2 identical over 12 bases. CDR1 and CDR2 from the germline V gene are MNHEY and SVGEGT. The V and J ends lost 5 bases and 4 bases, in that order; junction bases with no gene match: 4. The CDR3 runs 15 residues. The CDR3 nucleotides are TGTGCCAGCAGTAGGACTAGCGGGGAACCAGATACGCAGTATTTT. Its protein product is CASSRTSGEPDTQYF.

The chain joins TRBV24-1 to TRBJ2-1; the D gene could be TRBD1 or TRBD2 (5 bases each). V lost 2 bases and J lost 10, with 14 bases in between. The CDR3 is made up of 14 amino acids. The germline CDR1 and CDR2 sequences are KGHDR and SFDVKD. The CDR3 nucleotides read TGTGCCACCAGTGATTGGGGACGGGGAGTGGAGCAGTTCTTC. Translated, it gives CATSDWGRGVEQFF.

The rearrangement links TRBV7-2 to TRBJ1-1, with 10 bases lining up with TRBD1. V was pared by 5 bases and J by 3 bases, with 9 bases of the junction left unmatched. The V gene's germline CDR1 is SGHTA and CDR2 FQGNSA. This CDR3 has 16 residues. Here the CDR3 DNA reads TGTGCCAGCAGCGCTACGGGACAGGGGTGGGACACTGAAGCTTTCTTT. It yields the protein CASSATGQGWDTEAFF.

This clone has a single count. J is TRBJ1-2 and V is TRBV15; no clear D. This CDR3 has 14 residues. The V end lost 0 bases, the J end lost 4 bases, and 9 bases lay between the germline ends. Germline loops: CDR1 LNHNV, CDR2 YYDKDF (reference sequence). CDR3 amino acids: CATSREAQIYGYTF. The DNA of the CDR3 is TGTGCCACCAGCAGAGAGGCACAGATCTATGGCTACACCTTC.

This clone has just a few counts. The chain combines TRBV24-1 with TRBJ1-1, with a possible D match to TRBD1 (5 bases). From germline, CDR1 is KGHDR and CDR2 SFDVKD. The V end was cut by 2 bases, the J end by 11 bases, with 14 bases between. There are 13 residues in the CDR3. CDR3 residues: CATSDSGTPRAFF. CDR3 bases: TGTGCCACCAGTGATTCAGGGACGCCGAGGGCTTTCTTT.

The gene calls are TRBV29-1 and TRBJ2-3, with 15 bases lining up with TRBD2. The CDR3 runs to 16 residues. Germline CDR1 reads SQVTM; CDR2 reads ANQGSEA. V lost 5 bases and J lost 10; bases outside the gene matches: 13. The CDR3 here is CSVQYGLAGGRFSQYF. Here the CDR3 DNA reads TGCAGCGTTCAATACGGACTAGCGGGGGGGCGTTTCTCGCAGTATTTT.